Below, 8 T cell receptor beta chains from the same sample are listed, as sequenced in a study of cytomegalovirus exposure and HLA in healthy donors (dated by TCRdb to 2016 to 2017). Receptor amplification or capture employed the immunoSEQ multiplex PCR assay. The multiplex PCR relied on a mix of 60 forward primers for TCR Vbeta segments and 13 reverse primers for TCR Jbeta segments. TCRdb stores this immuneACCESS table with in-frame sequences only. Part of the clones is absent; in the studies checked, under half of the shortfall reflects unresolved V genes, and no reason is known for the rest. The table for this sample lists under 200,000 clones; about 13% of them were counted only once. 7.8% of the sample belongs to the ten largest clones. The sample taken for sequencing was PBMCs. The receptors were gathered from a man aged 45-65 years in good health and CMV-seropositive.

There are a few counts of this clone. This chain links TRBV5-6 with TRBJ1-2, with 8 positions matching TRBD1. The CDR3 is made up of 15 amino acids. V trimming: 6 bases; J trimming: 4 bases; junction bases outside the gene matches: 11. CDR1 and CDR2 from the germline V gene are SGHDT and YYEEEE. The CDR3 is CASITGGTASYGYTF. The DNA for the CDR3 is TGTGCCAGCATCACAGGGGGAACAGCGTCCTATGGCTACACCTTC.

This clone was detected a few times. The chain uses TRBV5-1 and TRBJ1-4; 9 nucleotides align to TRBD1. Germline V gene data show CDR1 as SGHRS and CDR2 as YFSETQ. V shed 4 bases and J 5 bases; nucleotides not matched to a gene: 3. This CDR3 contains 14 residues. CDR3 residues: CASSPGQGNEKLFF. Here the CDR3 DNA reads TGCGCCAGCAGCCCCGGACAGGGGAATGAAAAACTGTTTTTT.

The chain uses TRBV4-3 and TRBJ2-1, with D uncertain. V shed 0 bases and J shed 9 bases, with 12 bases lying between them. The CDR3 length is 14 residues. Germline V gene lookup returns CDR1 LGHNA and CDR2 YSLEER. The CDR3 DNA follows: TGCGCCAGCAGCCAAGACCCCTCGGGTGTTGAGCAGTTCTTC. This sequence encodes CASSQDPSGVEQFF.

The rearrangement uses TRBV9 and TRBJ1-4; 7 nucleotides agree with TRBD1. From germline, CDR1 is SGDLS and CDR2 YYNGEE. V gave up 4 bases and J gave up 3 bases; unmatched junction bases: 3. The CDR3 extends over 14 amino acids. CDR3 loop: CASSRGTANEKLFF. The DNA for the CDR3 is TGTGCCAGCAGCCGCGGGACAGCTAATGAAAAACTGTTTTTT.

The chain employs TRBV28 and TRBJ1-1; tentatively, D is TRBD1 (5 bases). This CDR3 contains 12 residues. Germline V gene sequence: CDR1 MDHEN, CDR2 SYDVKM. V gave up 2 bases and J gave up 4 bases, with 5 bases separating them. This CDR3 is CASSLGATEAFF. The DNA for the CDR3 is TGTGCCAGCAGTTTAGGGGCCACTGAAGCTTTCTTT. The full variable domain, in which reference TRBV28 and TRBJ1-1 provide the parts outside the CDR3, is DVKVTQSSRYLVKRTGEKVFLECVQDMDHENMFWYRQDPGLGLRLIYFSYDVKMKEKGDIPEGYSVSREKKERFSLILESASTNQTSMYLCASSLGATEAFFGQGTRLTVV.

This clone was counted only a few times. The chain combines TRBV4-3 with TRBJ2-3; tentative D call: TRBD2 (5 bases). From germline, CDR1 is LGHNA and CDR2 YSLEER. The CDR3 extends over 14 amino acids. The V and J ends lost 3 bases and 3 bases respectively, with 10 bases between them. The CDR3 is CASSHSVGTDTQYF. CDR3 nucleotides: TGCGCCAGCAGCCATAGCGTGGGGACAGATACGCAGTATTTT.

This clone turned up a few times. This chain connects TRBV28 to TRBJ1-4; maybe TRBD1 (5 bases). Per germline, CDR1 MDHEN and CDR2 SYDVKM. The CDR3 loop spans 14 amino acids. Trimming pared 3 bases from V and 4 bases from J, leaving 9 bases between. The CDR3 coding sequence is TGTGCCAGCAGTTTCTGGACAAATAATGAAAAACTGTTTTTT. Protein sequence: CASSFWTNNEKLFF. Full variable domain (outside the CDR3, taken from reference TRBV28 and TRBJ1-4): DVKVTQSSRYLVKRTGEKVFLECVQDMDHENMFWYRQDPGLGLRLIYFSYDVKMKEKGDIPEGYSVSREKKERFSLILESASTNQTSMYLCASSFWTNNEKLFFGSGTQLSVL.

Remarks on this clone: This CDR3 is also generated by other DNA sequences in the sample. The gene calls are TRBV10-2 and TRBJ1-2, with D tentatively TRBD1 (5 bases). With 2 bases removed from V and 8 bases from J, the gap between germline ends came to 12 bases. CDR3 length: 13 residues. Looked up from germline, CDR1 is WSHSY and CDR2 is SAAADI. The CDR3 here is CASSETGFDGYTF. DNA of the CDR3: TGCGCCAGCAGTGAGACAGGTTTCGACGGCTACACCTTC.